A single T cell receptor (beta chain) is shown here with its context. No antigen is known for it. The data were obtained in a study of shared clonotypes between healthy human individuals. In the study overall: Per donor, CD8 memory used one plate, CD8 naive used two, CD4 memory used three and CD4 naive used three.

The donors were adults (healthy and HIV-negative) with no recent acute infections or vaccinations. Libraries were prepared by immunoSEQ multiplex PCR; TCRdb keeps only in-frame clonotypes and omits some of them. The sample carries over a million clones, about 84% recorded once. Study-wide results and caveats: Estimated richness was generally greater in naive than memory subsets.

The CDR3 is 15 residues long. CDR1 and CDR2 from the germline V gene are MDHEN and SYDVKM. J was trimmed by 5 bases and V by 2 bases; bases with no gene match: 7. Sequenced input: memory CD4+ T cells from PBMCs. Stated subset: CD45RA-negative fraction. The source of this sequence is a young man in good health. Some clones in this sample may be carry-over from other donors' samples. The J gene is TRBJ2-7, the V gene TRBV28, with 9 bases lining up with TRBD1. CDR3: CASSLGGTGWHEQYF. The CDR3 DNA reads TGTGCCAGCAGTTTAGGGGGGACAGGGTGGCACGAGCAGTACTTC.